This TCR beta chain stems from a study of regulatory T cells in long-lasting Graves disease. Study as a whole: Persistence in Graves' disease denoted antithyroid drug use beyond 5 years alongside positive TSH receptor antibodies. Findings and caveats of the study: Persistent Graves' patients showed less TCR diversity than newly diagnosed patients showed.

Researchers made TCR beta libraries by using iRepertoire HTBI primers and running Arm-PCR on CDR3 regions. TCRdb itself ran the multiplex PCR reads through MiXCR, one entry per CDR3 protein. This sample has roughly 300,000 distinct CDR3 sequences; around 20% occur once, and the top ten carry approximately 53%. A remark on this clonotype: Its cognate antigen is unknown.

Trimming pared 0 bases from V and 0 bases from J, leaving 11 bases between. Germline V gene data show CDR1 as LNHDA and CDR2 as SQIVND (reference sequence). The CDR3 totals 16 residues. Noted time point: persistent/refractory GD, antithyroid drugs over 5 years with positive TRAb. From RNA extracted from PBMCs, the TCR library was made. The collection involved drawing nine milliliters of peripheral blood into EDTA tubes. This clonotype originated in a female donor with Graves disease. The V gene is TRBV19, the J gene TRBJ1-1; the D gene is possibly TRBD1 (6 bases). The sequenced sample was peripheral blood mononuclear cells (PBMCs), obtained when the disease was refractory, from a patient treated with antithyroid drugs. CDR3 amino acids: CASSIDWTEVNTEAFF. The CDR3 DNA is TGTGCCAGTAGTATAGATTGGACAGAGGTGAACACTGAAGCTTTCTTT.